This T cell receptor (beta chain) came from a study of cytomegalovirus exposure and HLA in healthy donors. Study-wide background: HLA-typed donors were the source of about 90 million unique TCRs held in an early data release. General study points: Later examination showed HLA-associated TCR beta chains had greater clonal expansion than equally common others. The study put 160 or so TCR beta chains on its list as cytomegalovirus-associated.

Both 60 Vbeta primers and 13 Jbeta primers went into the PCR. Clones were read by immunoSEQ multiplex PCR, and TCRdb kept only the in-frame ones, dropping some. The sample holds about 180,000 clones, 76% seen once. The CDR3 is made up of 17 amino acids. Germline CDR1 and CDR2: SGHRS and YFSETQ. V lost 5 bases and J lost 6; bases outside the gene matches: 8. A word on this clone: The antigen is undetermined.

The chain links TRBV5-1 to TRBJ2-1; TRBD2 matches 16 bases. This sequence was found in a man between 18 and 35 years old in good health and CMV-seronegative. What was sequenced was PBMCs. The CDR3 here is CASSPGLAGGVTNEQFF. The DNA for the CDR3 is TGCGCCAGCAGTCCGGGACTAGCGGGGGGGGTAACCAATGAGCAGTTCTTC.